These 6 T cell receptor beta chains were all obtained from the same sample, sequenced in a study of vaccination and CD4 T cells after COVID-19. Treatment specified: roughly ten-day PBMC culture with coronavirus spike peptide pools or control peptides (ViraFEST assay). These CD4+ T cells came from an unexposed donor, sampled before the COVID-19 pandemic (2011-2018). Cultured CD4+ T cell DNA underwent sequencing with the Oncomine TCR Beta short-read assay. One entry per CDR3 protein, called by TCRdb with MiXCR from the PCR reads. The sample carries about 9,900 distinct CDR3 sequences, more than 30% recorded once. The antigens these receptors bind are not known. The sample comprised CD4+ T cells from blood, cultured in vitro. The receptor set was obtained from a human donor in good health.

This clonotype has just a few counts. The chain employs TRBV7-3 and TRBJ2-5; D unclear. Germline CDR1 is SGHTA and CDR2 is FQGTGA. The CDR3 runs 14 residues. V dropped 4 bases and J dropped 4 bases, with 13 bases sitting between them. The DNA of the CDR3 is TGTGCCAGCAGCTCCCGACTGGTCGGAGAGACCCAGTACTTC. The encoded protein is CASSSRLVGETQYF.

This chain uses TRBV10-3 with TRBJ1-4; D may be TRBD1 (5 bases). This CDR3 is built from 14 residues. The V end was cut by 3 bases, the J end by 4 bases, with 9 bases between. CDR1 and CDR2 from the germline V gene are ENHRY and SYGVKD. The CDR3 protein is CAISDSGHNEKLFF. The CDR3 DNA reads as TGTGCCATCAGTGATTCCGGACATAATGAAAAACTGTTTTTT.

This clonotype was detected a few times. The rearrangement links TRBV29-1 to TRBJ1-2; D remains ambiguous. The CDR3 consists of 12 residues. V lost 4 bases and J 2 bases, leaving 8 bases between the germline ends. Germline V lookup: CDR1 SQVTM, CDR2 ANQGSEA. The CDR3 region has the DNA TGCAGCGTTGGAGAGCCGAACTATGGCTACACCTTC. Its translation: CSVGEPNYGYTF.

This sequence joins TRBV2 and TRBJ1-1, with TRBD1 matching over 7 bases. Trimming removed 3 bases from V and 4 bases from J; junction bases left unmatched: 8. This CDR3 is 15 amino acids long. Germline V gene lookup returns CDR1 SNHLY and CDR2 FYNNEI. CDR3 loop: CASSDGTGEATEAFF. In nucleotides, the CDR3 is TGTGCCAGCAGTGATGGAACAGGGGAGGCCACTGAAGCTTTCTTT.

The gene calls are TRBV7-2 and TRBJ2-1; D remains ambiguous. The germline V and J ends were trimmed by 1 base and 0 bases, with 4 bases remaining between them. Germline loops: CDR1 SGHTA, CDR2 FQGNSA. The CDR3 has 14 residues. CDR3 residues: CASSLVSSYNEQFF. The CDR3 DNA follows: TGTGCCAGCAGCTTAGTAAGCTCCTACAATGAGCAGTTCTTC. Together with reference TRBV7-2 and TRBJ2-1, the CDR3 gives the full variable domain: GAGVSQSPSNKVTEKGKDVELRCDPISGHTALYWYRQSLGQGLEFLIYFQGNSAPDKSGLPSDRFSAERTGGSVSTLTIQRTQQEDSAVYLCASSLVSSYNEQFFGPGTRLTVL.

In this sample, this clonotype turned up a few times. The chain carries TRBV18 and TRBJ1-5; weak D call: TRBD1 (5 bases). Trimming took 6 bases from V and 5 from J, leaving 14 bases between them. CDR3 length: 14 amino acids. The germline V gene encodes CDR1 KGHSH and CDR2 LQKENI. In DNA form, the CDR3 reads TGTGCCAGCTCTTTTGGGGCCAGCTATCAGCCCCAGCATTTT. Translated, it gives CASSFGASYQPQHF.